The 20 T cell receptor beta chains below all came from one sample that was sequenced in a study of T cells in Graves' hyperthyroidism and ophthalmopathy. Amplified regions were TCR beta CDR3 sequences from RNA transcripts. First-round RT-PCR of the TCR CDR3 relied on the HTBI primer set. TCRdb re-called the multiplex PCR reads with MiXCR, one entry per CDR3 protein. This sample has under 400,000 distinct CDR3 sequences, with 15% to 20% found just once. The sequencing input was blood. The receptors were sampled from a man aged 30-40 years with Graves' hyperthyroidism.

Ten or more counts support this clonotype. This chain uses TRBV20-1 with TRBJ2-7, with 11 positions matching TRBD2. This CDR3 region has 15 residues. From germline, CDR1 is DFQATT and CDR2 SNEGSKA (reference sequence). J lost 4 bases, V lost 5 bases, and 10 bases had no gene match. The CDR3 coding sequence is TGCAGTGCTCCCCGGTTAGCGGGAGGGCCTTACGAGCAGTACTTC. Residues: CSAPRLAGGPYEQYF.

This clonotype appeared many times. The gene calls are TRBV5-1 and TRBJ2-1; 7 bases map to TRBD2. Germline CDR1 is SGHRS and CDR2 is YFSETQ. The length of the CDR3 is 14 residues. V lost 4 bases to trimming and J lost 6 bases; unmatched junction nucleotides: 7. The CDR3 region has the DNA TGCGCCAGCAGCCCCACAGCGGGACTCAATGAGCAGTTCTTC. As protein: CASSPTAGLNEQFF.

There are a few counts of this clonotype. The chain uses TRBV2 and TRBJ2-7; no definite D call. Germline-derived CDR1 and CDR2 are SNHLY and FYNNEI. The CDR3 runs to 13 residues. V dropped 3 bases and J dropped 7 bases, with 13 bases sitting between them. DNA for the CDR3: TGTGCCAGCAGTGACCATGGGGAATGGGAGCAGTACTTC. This sequence encodes CASSDHGEWEQYF.

This clonotype was counted at least ten times. The chain recombines TRBV28 with TRBJ2-7; TRBD1 might be the D (5 bases). V was cut by 1 base and J by 0 bases, with 19 bases left in between. The CDR3 has 18 residues. The germline CDR1 and CDR2 sequences are MDHEN and SYDVKM. CDR3 bases: TGTGCCAGCAGTTTATCAGTGACAGAGCTGGGTAGCTCCTACGAGCAGTACTTC. Translating gives CASSLSVTELGSSYEQYF.

This clonotype was seen a few times. The chain links TRBV19 to TRBJ2-7, with 7 bases fitting TRBD2. This CDR3 region has 15 residues. The V and J ends lost 5 bases and 1 base, in that order; junction bases with no gene match: 8. CDR1 and CDR2 (germline): LNHDA, SQIVND (reference sequence). CDR3 nucleotides: TGTGCCAGTAGTGCCCTTGGGACTACGTCCTACGAGCAGTACTTC. Protein sequence: CASSALGTTSYEQYF.

This clonotype was recorded at least ten times. V and J are TRBV30 and TRBJ1-2, with 8 positions matching TRBD1. The length of the CDR3 is 12 residues. Unmatched junction bases numbered 4, after V lost 1 base and J lost 9 bases. CDR1 and CDR2 from the germline V gene are GTSNPN and SVGIG (reference sequence). CDR3 residues: CAWSGTGGSYTF. The CDR3 DNA follows: TGTGCCTGGAGTGGCACAGGGGGAAGCTACACCTTC.

This clonotype was observed at least ten times. This chain links TRBV9 with TRBJ2-3; either TRBD1 or TRBD2 may fit D (5 bases each). Trimming removed 0 bases at V and 6 bases at J, with 11 bases between. The V gene's germline CDR1 is SGDLS and CDR2 YYNGEE. The CDR3 contains 14 residues. This CDR3 is CASSVGFGDDTQYF. In DNA form, the CDR3 reads TGTGCCAGCAGCGTAGGGTTCGGGGACGATACGCAGTATTTT.

This clonotype was seen a handful of times. The rearrangement uses TRBV9 and TRBJ2-1, with D possibly being TRBD1 or TRBD2 (7 bases each). Germline V gives CDR1 SGDLS, CDR2 YYNGEE. The CDR3 length is 17 residues. Trimming pared 4 bases from V and 6 bases from J, leaving 23 bases between. The DNA for the CDR3 is TGTGCCAGCAGCCTAAGGGGGCCTAGCGGCCATTTCAATGAGCAGTTCTTC. This encodes CASSLRGPSGHFNEQFF.

This clonotype has just a few counts. A much larger clone sits a single nucleotide away, making a read error possible. CDR3 sequence: CAGSFGTGPYEQYF. CDR3 bases: TGTGCCGGCAGTTTTGGGACAGGGCCCTACGAGCAGTACTTC. The J gene is TRBJ2-7, the V gene TRBV12-3 or TRBV12-4, with 9 bases identical to TRBD1. The CDR3 loop spans 14 amino acids.

V is TRBV28 and J is TRBJ2-7; 7 bases are shared with TRBD1. The germline CDR1 and CDR2 sequences are MDHEN and SYDVKM. The CDR3 runs to 14 residues. Unmatched junction bases numbered 8, after V lost 6 bases and J lost 3 bases. In DNA, the CDR3 is TGTGCCAGCAGCCTGGACAGGTATTACTACGAGCAGTACTTC. This encodes CASSLDRYYYEQYF. Drawing the rest from reference TRBV28 and TRBJ2-7, the complete variable domain is DVKVTQSSRYLVKRTGEKVFLECVQDMDHENMFWYRQDPGLGLRLIYFSYDVKMKEKGDIPEGYSVSREKKERFSLILESASTNQTSMYLCASSLDRYYYEQYFGPGTRLTVT.

This clonotype has a count of ten or more. The V call is TRBV20-1, the J call TRBJ1-1; D remains ambiguous. The V and J ends lost 6 bases and 6 bases respectively, with 17 bases between them. Germline-derived CDR1 and CDR2 are DFQATT and SNEGSKA (reference sequence). The length of the CDR3 is 13 residues. The CDR3 reads CSATDAVEAEAFF. CDR3 sequence (DNA): TGCAGTGCCACCGACGCGGTAGAGGCTGAAGCTTTCTTT.

This clonotype was observed many times. V usage is TRBV27 and J usage is TRBJ1-1; D not certain. Trimming left V 10 bases short and J 0 bases short, with 12 bases between. Per germline, CDR1 MNHEY and CDR2 SMNVEV (reference sequence). The CDR3 spans 13 residues. The CDR3 here is CATSALMNTEAFF. Here the CDR3 DNA reads TGTGCCACCTCGGCCCTCATGAACACTGAAGCTTTCTTT.

The chain carries TRBV6-1 and TRBJ1-2; tentatively, D is TRBD1 (5 bases). CDR1 is MNHNS, CDR2 SASEGT, per germline. V dropped 0 bases and J dropped 8 bases, with 16 bases sitting between them. The CDR3 contains 15 residues. CDR3 sequence reads: CASSEALSPGRGYTF. CDR3 sequence (DNA): TGTGCCAGCAGTGAAGCCCTATCACCAGGGAGGGGCTACACCTTC.

This clonotype showed up just a few times. The chain couples TRBV7-3 to TRBJ2-1, with 10 bases aligning to TRBD2. The CDR3 extends over 15 amino acids. In germline, CDR1 is SGHTA, CDR2 FQGTGA. Trimming took 3 bases from V and 10 from J; bases not matched to a gene: 9. The CDR3 bases are TGTGCCAGCAGCTTTAGTTCTCTAGCGGGAGAGGAGCAGTTCTTC. Translated: CASSFSSLAGEEQFF. Full variable domain (rest looked up from reference TRBV7-3 and TRBJ2-1): GAGVSQTPSNKVTEKGKYVELRCDPISGHTALYWYRQSLGQGPEFLIYFQGTGAADDSGLPNDRFFAVRPEGSVSTLKIQRTERGDSAVYLCASSFSSLAGEEQFFGPGTRLTVL.

This clonotype showed up many times. This chain links TRBV20-1 with TRBJ2-7; either TRBD1 or TRBD2 may fit D (5 bases each). CDR3 length: 15 amino acids. V lost 8 bases, J lost 2 bases, and 22 bases lay in between. Germline lookup yields CDR1 DFQATT and CDR2 SNEGSKA (reference sequence). CDR3 region: CSTTLPGPSPYEQYF. DNA of the CDR3: TGCAGTACCACCTTGCCGGGACCTAGTCCCTACGAGCAGTACTTC.

This clonotype was detected many times. V usage is TRBV12-3 or TRBV12-4 and J usage is TRBJ2-7; the D call may be TRBD1 or TRBD2 (6 bases each). The CDR3 spans 14 residues. V lost 3 bases, J lost 4 bases, and 13 bases lay in between. The CDR3 DNA reads TGTGCCAGCAGTTTGGTGGGGGGCTTTTACGAGCAGTACTTC. This sequence encodes CASSLVGGFYEQYF.

There are many counts of this clonotype. The rearrangement joins TRBV27 to TRBJ2-1; D gene ambiguous. Germline CDR1 and CDR2: MNHEY and SMNVEV (reference sequence). The CDR3 extends over 16 amino acids. Trimming stripped 6 bases from V and 0 bases from J, with 15 bases between. Here the CDR3 DNA reads TGTGCCAGCAGGCCCCAACCCATCAGCTCCTACAATGAGCAGTTCTTC. Translated, it gives CASRPQPISSYNEQFF.

The chain recombines TRBV6-1 with TRBJ1-2; D possibly corresponds to TRBD1 (5 bases). The CDR3 contains 12 residues. Germline V gene data show CDR1 as MNHNS and CDR2 as SASEGT. V lost 6 bases to trimming and J lost 8 bases, with 13 bases between them. CDR3 DNA: TGTGCCAGCAGGATGCGGGGGAGCGGCTACACCTTC. It encodes CASRMRGSGYTF.

V and J are TRBV19 and TRBJ2-5, with TRBD2 identical over 9 bases. The CDR3 extends over 16 amino acids. Trimming cost V 4 bases and J 2 bases; bases outside gene matches: 8. Germline V CDR1 and CDR2: LNHDA, SQIVND (reference sequence). CDR3 region: CASSNRAGGEQETQYF. CDR3 nucleotide sequence: TGTGCCAGTAGTAACCGAGCGGGAGGCGAACAAGAGACCCAGTACTTC.

Points on this clonotype: A much larger clone is a single base away; this may be a read error. This chain uses TRBV28 with TRBJ2-3, with 7 bases that match TRBD1. This CDR3 has 16 amino acids. With V trimmed by 5 bases and J by 1 base, 9 bases remained unmatched. Germline V CDR1 and CDR2: MDHEN, SYDVKM. The CDR3 reads CASSLEDRRGTDTQYF. The CDR3 DNA is TGTGCCAGCAGTCTCGAGGACAGGCGAGGCACAGATACGCAGTATTTT.